What follows is one T cell receptor beta chain and its context. Patients from Seattle were sampled longitudinally, starting during active infection. The sample originates from a study of blood T cell repertoires in COVID-19. Per the authors' pipeline: Researchers report that nucleated cell counts were estimated from reference gene primer amplification. Clones were sequenced by immunoSEQ multiplex PCR, and TCRdb holds only the in-frame ones, with some missing. V, J and clone size were drawn from that table, and D and trimming were deduced from the DNA. In the table there are around 460,000 clones, over 85% of which are singletons. The sample taken for sequencing was peripheral blood. The sequence was obtained from a man aged 18 to 35 with COVID-19, enrolled during active disease.

In nucleotides, the CDR3 is TGTGCCAGCAGTTCCCCTCCCCACAAGGGCTACACCTTC. Its translation: CASSSPPHKGYTF. This rearrangement joins TRBV6-2 or TRBV6-3 to TRBJ1-2, with D unclear. The CDR3 consists of 13 residues. Germline V gene lookup returns CDR1 MNHEY and CDR2 SVGEGT. V lost 4 bases, J lost 8 bases, and 14 bases lay in between.